These 19 T cell receptor beta chains were sequenced from one sample in a study of T cells in Graves' hyperthyroidism and ophthalmopathy. What was amplified from RNA transcripts were TCR beta CDR3 regions. HTBI primers drove first-round RT-PCR of the TCR CDR3. TCRdb passed the multiplex PCR reads through MiXCR, listing each CDR3 protein once. The table shows fewer than 200,000 distinct CDR3 sequences, with over 15% occurring only once. Sequencing was carried out using blood. The receptors stem from a woman between 45 and 65 years old with Graves' hyperthyroidism.

In this sample, this clonotype turned up many times. V usage is TRBV6-2 or TRBV6-3 and J usage is TRBJ1-2; no firm D call. The ends were cut back, 2 bases at V and 2 bases at J, with 6 bases in the middle. The CDR3 contains 13 residues. CDR1 is MNHEY and CDR2 is SVGEGT in the germline V gene. Here the CDR3 DNA reads TGTGCCAGCAGTTACGACTTGAACTATGGCTACACCTTC. Protein: CASSYDLNYGYTF.

This clonotype was picked up many times. The genes are TRBV4-1 and TRBJ1-1, with a tentative D call TRBD1 (5 bases). The CDR3 runs 15 residues. The germline V gene encodes CDR1 MGHRA and CDR2 YSYEKL. Trimming left V 0 bases short and J 6 bases short, with 14 bases between. CDR3 sequence reads: CASSQDLGPWAEAFF. The CDR3 region has the DNA TGCGCCAGCAGCCAAGATTTGGGACCTTGGGCTGAAGCTTTCTTT.

This clonotype came up many times. The V and J genes are TRBV2 and TRBJ1-2; 7 nucleotides align to TRBD1. The CDR3 has 14 amino acids. V shed 4 bases and J 4 bases; nucleotides not matched to a gene: 6. Germline loops: CDR1 SNHLY, CDR2 FYNNEI. The CDR3 nucleotides are TGTGCCAGCAGTGTCGAGACAGGGATCTATGGCTACACCTTC. Amino acid sequence: CASSVETGIYGYTF. Full variable domain (outside the CDR3, taken from reference TRBV2 and TRBJ1-2): EPEVTQTPSHQVTQMGQEVILRCVPISNHLYFYWYRQILGQKVEFLVSFYNNEISEKSEIFDDQFSVERPDGSNFTLKIRSTKLEDSAMYFCASSVETGIYGYTFGSGTRLTVV.

This chain connects TRBV20-1 to TRBJ2-7, with 8 bases aligning to TRBD1. The CDR3 totals 14 residues. Germline V gene lookup returns CDR1 DFQATT and CDR2 SNEGSKA (reference sequence). Germline trimming cut 6 bases from V and 4 bases from J; bases unmatched to any gene: 11. CDR3 protein: CSAPRQGIPYEQYF. The CDR3, as DNA: TGCAGTGCCCCAAGACAGGGGATTCCTTACGAGCAGTACTTC.

In its sample, this clonotype was seen a few times. The junction differs from germline at one of its ends, possibly a read error. The chain is built from TRBV27 and TRBJ2-7; D is unresolved. The CDR3 length is 13 residues. Germline V gene data show CDR1 as MNHEY and CDR2 as SMNVEV (reference sequence). CDR3 in amino acids: CASSLVIGYERYF. CDR3 DNA sequence: TGTGCCAGCAGTTTAGTCATAGGATACGAGCGGTACTTC.

There are a few counts of this clonotype. This chain links TRBV7-8 with TRBJ2-3; 9 bases are shared with TRBD2. Trimming cost V 3 bases and J 4 bases; bases outside gene matches: 5. Germline V gene lookup returns CDR1 SGHVS and CDR2 FQNEAQ. The CDR3 is 15 amino acids. CDR3 protein: CASSLMVAGADTQYF. In nucleotides, the CDR3 is TGTGCCAGCAGCTTGATGGTAGCGGGAGCAGATACGCAGTATTTT.

This clonotype was observed at least ten times. The chain is built from TRBV6-1 and TRBJ2-7; 7 nucleotides match TRBD2. CDR1 is MNHNS, CDR2 SASEGT, per germline. Trimming took 8 bases from V and 5 from J; bases not matched to a gene: 12. This CDR3 region has 14 residues. The CDR3 nucleotides are TGTGCCAGCTCCAAATTGGGGAGGGAGGACGAGCAGTACTTC. It translates to CASSKLGREDEQYF.

This clonotype was counted many times. This rearrangement joins TRBV3-1 to TRBJ1-5; 10 bases fit TRBD1. This CDR3 contains 15 residues. The J segment lost 4 bases and the V segment lost 0 bases, leaving 0 bases of the junction unmatched. Looked up from germline, CDR1 is LGHDT and CDR2 is YNNKEL (reference sequence). This CDR3 reads CASSQEGQGNQPQHF. Written as DNA, the CDR3 is TGTGCCAGCAGCCAAGAGGGACAGGGGAATCAGCCCCAGCATTTT.

In this sample, this clonotype turned up many times. The V and J genes are TRBV12-3 or TRBV12-4 and TRBJ1-2; possibly TRBD1 for D (6 bases). This CDR3 contains 14 residues. Trimming left V 3 bases short and J 12 bases short, with 20 bases between. CDR3 coding DNA: TGTGCCAGCAGTTTGCGAAAACAGGGAGACCCCCACACCTTC. Amino acid sequence: CASSLRKQGDPHTF.

This clonotype was seen at least ten times. The rearrangement links TRBV7-9 to TRBJ1-4, with TRBD1 matching 8 bases. The CDR3 runs 15 residues. Germline CDR1 and CDR2: SEHNR and FQNEAQ (reference sequence). Unmatched junction bases numbered 4, after V lost 5 bases and J lost 2 bases. CDR3 bases: TGTGCCAGCAGCAGAACAGGGGGGACTAATGAAAAACTGTTTTTT. Its translation is CASSRTGGTNEKLFF.

This clonotype has ten or more counts. CDR3 protein: CSAPPREKNTEAFF. CDR3 nucleotide sequence: TGCAGTGCTCCTCCTCGGGAAAAGAACACTGAAGCTTTCTTT. The chain combines TRBV20-1 with TRBJ1-1; D gene uncertain. The CDR3 totals 14 residues. V was clipped by 5 bases and J by 1 base, with 14 bases between them. CDR1 and CDR2 (germline): DFQATT, SNEGSKA (reference sequence).

This clonotype was recorded at least ten times. This rearrangement joins TRBV6-1 to TRBJ2-1; 12 bases map to TRBD2. Trimming cost V 5 bases and J 9 bases; bases outside gene matches: 11. From germline, CDR1 is MNHNS and CDR2 SASEGT. This CDR3 has 16 amino acids. This CDR3 is CASSTASGGGRSEQFF. As DNA, the CDR3 is TGTGCCAGCAGTACCGCTAGCGGGGGGGGGAGGTCTGAGCAGTTCTTC.

This clonotype came up many times. V usage is TRBV7-9 and J usage is TRBJ2-7, with a possible D match to TRBD2 (5 bases). From germline, CDR1 is SEHNR and CDR2 FQNEAQ (reference sequence). V was shortened by 1 base and J by 6 bases, with 13 bases between the two germline ends. The CDR3 contains 14 residues. The CDR3 loop reads CASSLVREFGEQYF. The DNA of the CDR3 is TGTGCCAGCAGCTTAGTACGGGAATTCGGCGAGCAGTACTTC. Complete variable domain (other parts from reference TRBV7-9 and TRBJ2-7): DTGVSQNPRHKITKRGQNVTFRCDPISEHNRLYWYRQTLGQGPEFLTYFQNEAQLEKSRLLSDRFSAERPKGSFSTLEIQRTEQGDSAMYLCASSLVREFGEQYFGPGTRLTVT.

This clonotype was detected many times. This chain connects TRBV5-1 to TRBJ2-7; 9 nucleotides align to TRBD1. The CDR3 covers 16 residues. With V trimmed by 0 bases and J by 2 bases, 6 bases remained unmatched. The germline gives CDR1 SGHRS, CDR2 YFSETQ. The CDR3 bases are TGCGCCAGCAGCTTGGCGAGGACAGGGGACCCCTACGAGCAGTACTTC. Its protein product is CASSLARTGDPYEQYF.

In the case of this clonotype: A much larger clone differs by one base, so this may be a read error. This chain links TRBV13 with TRBJ1-2; no clear D. Germline CDR1 is PRHDT and CDR2 is FYEKMQ (reference sequence). V was cut by 5 bases and J by 4 bases, with 17 bases left in between. This CDR3 comprises 15 residues. The CDR3 DNA reads as TGTGCCAGCAGCCCTCTCCGGCACATGGGCTATGGCTACACCTTC. It specifies CASSPLRHMGYGYTF.

This clonotype was counted many times. The genes are TRBV6-1 and TRBJ2-3; 7 bases agree with TRBD1. CDR3 size: 15 residues. V trimming: 7 bases; J trimming: 4 bases; junction bases outside the gene matches: 11. Per germline, CDR1 MNHNS and CDR2 SASEGT. CDR3 amino acids: CASNPTTGRADTQYF. The CDR3, as DNA: TGTGCCAGCAATCCAACGACAGGGCGCGCAGATACGCAGTATTTT.

This clonotype showed up just a few times. V and J are TRBV20-1 and TRBJ2-1; 9 nucleotides align to TRBD2. Unmatched junction bases numbered 17, after V lost 6 bases and J lost 2 bases. The length of the CDR3 is 18 residues. Germline CDR1 reads DFQATT; CDR2 reads SNEGSKA (reference sequence). The CDR3 here is CSAAPRHSGGYTYNEQFF. CDR3 coding DNA: TGCAGTGCCGCACCAAGGCATAGCGGGGGTTATACCTACAATGAGCAGTTCTTC.

The chain uses TRBV20-1 and TRBJ1-2; 8 nucleotides agree with TRBD1. The V gene end was trimmed by 3 bases and the J gene end by 4 bases; junction bases not matched to a gene: 19. From germline, CDR1 is DFQATT and CDR2 SNEGSKA (reference sequence). This CDR3 region has 18 residues. CDR3 nucleotides: TGCAGTGCTAGCGCCGAGGGAGAGAAGGACAGGGTTTTCTATGGCTACACCTTC. It is translated as CSASAEGEKDRVFYGYTF.

This clonotype has a count of ten or more. The chain is built from TRBV28 and TRBJ1-5; possible D gene TRBD1, 5 bases. The CDR3 loop spans 13 amino acids. The ends were cut back, 6 bases at V and 6 bases at J, with 12 bases in the middle. Germline CDR1 and CDR2: MDHEN and SYDVKM. The CDR3 region has the DNA TGTGCCAGCAGCCTCCACGGGGGTCAGCCCCAGCATTTT. It translates to CASSLHGGQPQHF.